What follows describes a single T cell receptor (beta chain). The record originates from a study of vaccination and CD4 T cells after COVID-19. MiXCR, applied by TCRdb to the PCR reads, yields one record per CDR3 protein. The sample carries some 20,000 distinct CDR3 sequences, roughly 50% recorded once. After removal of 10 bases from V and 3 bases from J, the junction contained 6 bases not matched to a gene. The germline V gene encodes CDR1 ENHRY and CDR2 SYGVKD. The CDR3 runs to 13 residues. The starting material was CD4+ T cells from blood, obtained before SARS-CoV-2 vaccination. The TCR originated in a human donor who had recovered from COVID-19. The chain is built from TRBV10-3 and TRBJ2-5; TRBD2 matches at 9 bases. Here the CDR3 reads CASRTSDKETQYF. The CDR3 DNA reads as TGTGCCAGCCGGACTAGCGATAAAGAGACCCAGTACTTC.